The 32 T cell receptor beta chains below were found in one sample sequenced in a study of somatic mutations in cytotoxic T cells in rheumatoid arthritis. The assay was immunoSEQ multiplex PCR, and TCRdb's table has in-frame clones only and misses some. The sample consists of around 15,000 clones, about 80% of them appearing once. Sequenced input: CD8+ T cells sorted from blood. These receptors originate from an adult with rheumatoid arthritis.

The rearrangement uses TRBV7-8 and TRBJ2-5; weak D call: TRBD2 (5 bases). V was clipped by 8 bases and J by 3 bases, with 7 bases between them. Germline CDR1 is SGHVS and CDR2 is FQNEAQ. The CDR3 totals 11 residues. DNA for the CDR3: TGTGCCAGCTCAGCGGAAGAGACCCAGTACTTC. It yields the protein CASSAEETQYF.

This chain joins TRBV11-3 and TRBJ2-7, with D hard to call. Germline V CDR1 and CDR2: SGHNT, YENEEA. V shed 1 base and J shed 5 bases, with 15 bases lying between them. The CDR3 spans 15 residues. The CDR3 loop is CASSLGHTVGDEQYF. CDR3 in DNA: TGTGCCAGCAGCTTAGGCCATACAGTGGGCGACGAGCAGTACTTC.

This rearrangement joins TRBV2 to TRBJ1-4; TRBD1 agrees at 7 bases. J lost 7 bases, V lost 8 bases, and 4 bases had no gene match. Germline V gene data show CDR1 as SNHLY and CDR2 as FYNNEI. The CDR3 length is 12 residues. The CDR3 region is CASDRAGEKLFF. Written as DNA, the CDR3 is TGTGCCAGCGACAGGGCCGGTGAAAAACTGTTTTTT.

For the CDR3, the DNA is TGTGCCAGCAGCCTCTACCAAAGGGGGACAGGGACCTATGGCTACACCTTC. Amino acid sequence: CASSLYQRGTGTYGYTF. V usage is TRBV2 and J usage is TRBJ1-2; 9 bases are shared with TRBD1. This CDR3 is 17 amino acids long. The V gene end was trimmed by 6 bases and the J gene end by 4 bases; junction bases not matched to a gene: 15. Germline V CDR1 and CDR2: SNHLY, FYNNEI.

The chain couples TRBV18 to TRBJ1-1; possibly TRBD1 for D (6 bases). Looked up from germline, CDR1 is KGHSH and CDR2 is LQKENI. V was cut by 6 bases and J by 4 bases, with 15 bases left in between. The CDR3 runs 14 residues. DNA for the CDR3: TGTGCCAGCTCTTACAGGACAGAGGTCACTGAAGCTTTCTTT. This translates into CASSYRTEVTEAFF. The full variable domain, in which reference TRBV18 and TRBJ1-1 provide the parts outside the CDR3, is NAGVMQNPRHLVRRRGQEARLRCSPMKGHSHVYWYRQLPEEGLKFMVYLQKENIIDESGMPKERFSAEFPKEGPSILRIQQVVRGDSAAYFCASSYRTEVTEAFFGQGTRLTVV.

The J gene is TRBJ2-7, the V gene TRBV5-5; 9 positions agree with TRBD1. Germline loops: CDR1 SGHKS, CDR2 YYEKEE (reference sequence). The CDR3 sequence is 15 residues long. After removal of 0 bases from V and 3 bases from J, the junction contained 4 bases not matched to a gene. This CDR3 is CASSLEGTGSYEQYF. The DNA for the CDR3 is TGTGCCAGCAGCTTGGAAGGGACAGGGAGCTACGAGCAGTACTTC.

The rearrangement joins TRBV11-3 to TRBJ2-1; 7 nucleotides match TRBD2. Germline CDR1 SGHNT, CDR2 YENEEA. The CDR3 loop spans 14 amino acids. V lost 6 bases to trimming and J lost 5 bases; unmatched junction nucleotides: 7. The CDR3 bases are TGTGCCAGCAGGGGGGGGACGGGAGACAATGAGCAGTTCTTC. This sequence encodes CASRGGTGDNEQFF.

The CDR3, as DNA: TGTGCCAGCAGTTCGGGACAGGGCCTGATGGGGGGCTACACCTTC. Translation gives CASSSGQGLMGGYTF. This sequence joins TRBV6-5 and TRBJ1-2, with 9 nucleotides matching TRBD1. V lost 4 bases and J lost 8; bases outside the gene matches: 11. The CDR3 covers 15 residues. Germline-derived CDR1 and CDR2 are MNHEY and SVGAGI.

The chain carries TRBV2 and TRBJ2-2, with 8 positions matching TRBD2. The CDR3 totals 14 residues. Looked up from germline, CDR1 is SNHLY and CDR2 is FYNNEI. J lost 5 bases, V lost 6 bases, and 5 bases had no gene match. As DNA, the CDR3 is TGTGCCAGCAGAAATCCTAGCGGGACCGGGGAGCTGTTTTTT. Translated: CASRNPSGTGELFF.

This clone occurred once. An end of the junction does not agree with germline; a read error may underlie this. The gene calls are TRBV5-5 and TRBJ1-2; tentatively, D is TRBD1 (6 bases). The germline gives CDR1 SGHKS, CDR2 YYEKEE (reference sequence). The CDR3 runs to 14 residues. CDR3 protein: CVSSRTASNYGYTF. DNA of the CDR3: TGTGTCAGCAGTCGGACAGCTTCTAACTATGGCTACACCTTC.

V gene TRBV27 combines with J gene TRBJ2-1, with D possibly TRBD2 on 7 matching bases. The CDR3 covers 16 residues. The V and J ends lost 8 bases and 4 bases respectively, with 21 bases between them. Germline loops: CDR1 MNHEY, CDR2 SMNVEV (reference sequence). In DNA, the CDR3 is TGTGCCAGCCGCATAGGGGGGGCTAGCGGATACAATGAGCAGTTCTTC. Its protein is CASRIGGASGYNEQFF.

The chain combines TRBV5-1 with TRBJ1-2, with unresolved D. The CDR3 has 12 residues. Trimming shortened V by 0 bases and J by 4 bases, and 4 bases separated the two germline ends. Germline loops: CDR1 SGHRS, CDR2 YFSETQ. The CDR3 DNA reads TGCGCCAGCAGCTTGGCGGGCTATGGCTACACCTTC. Its translation is CASSLAGYGYTF.

This rearrangement joins TRBV7-6 to TRBJ1-5; TRBD1 matches 7 bases. The germline CDR1 and CDR2 sequences are SGHVS and FNYEAQ. Unmatched junction bases numbered 1, after V lost 1 base and J lost 4 bases. The CDR3 contains 14 residues. The CDR3 protein is CASSLDRGNQPQHF. For the CDR3, the DNA is TGTGCCAGCAGCTTAGACAGGGGAAATCAGCCCCAGCATTTT.

The rearrangement links TRBV6-1 to TRBJ1-1, with D possibly being TRBD1 (5 bases). Germline CDR1 MNHNS, CDR2 SASEGT. V lost 1 base and J lost 4, with 10 bases in between. The CDR3 consists of 14 residues. The CDR3 nucleotides read TGTGCCAGCAGTGAAGAAGGGGTCAGCACTGAAGCTTTCTTT. Its translation is CASSEEGVSTEAFF.

This clone is medium-sized in the sample. The rearrangement uses TRBV30 and TRBJ1-1; 7 bases map to TRBD1. The germline V gene encodes CDR1 GTSNPN and CDR2 SVGIG (reference sequence). The CDR3 runs to 16 residues. Unmatched junction bases numbered 12, after V lost 4 bases and J lost 1 base. CDR3 sequence: CAWNLDRESKNTEAFF. CDR3 nucleotide sequence: TGTGCCTGGAATCTTGACAGGGAGAGCAAGAACACTGAAGCTTTCTTT.

The rearrangement joins TRBV27 to TRBJ2-7; the D gene is possibly TRBD1 (6 bases). Germline V gives CDR1 MNHEY, CDR2 SMNVEV (reference sequence). The length of the CDR3 is 14 residues. Trimming removed 3 bases at V and 7 bases at J, with 16 bases between. The CDR3 region is CASSFFGLGGEQYF. CDR3 coding DNA: TGTGCCAGCAGTTTCTTTGGGTTAGGGGGAGAGCAGTACTTC.

The chain combines TRBV7-9 with TRBJ2-7; D gene unclear. The CDR3 sequence is 12 residues long. The V and J ends lost 5 bases and 4 bases respectively, with 9 bases between them. Looked up from germline, CDR1 is SEHNR and CDR2 is FQNEAQ (reference sequence). CDR3 DNA: TGTGCCAGCAGCCCGGCCAATTACGAGCAGTACTTC. Translating it yields CASSPANYEQYF.

The genes are TRBV12-5 and TRBJ2-7; the D gene is possibly TRBD1 (6 bases). Germline CDR1 LGHNT, CDR2 FRNRAP. V lost 4 bases and J lost 7, with 17 bases in between. This CDR3 is 14 amino acids long. CDR3 sequence: CASGYSGTSAEQYF. DNA of the CDR3: TGTGCTAGTGGTTACTCCGGGACATCGGCTGAGCAGTACTTC.

The genes are TRBV6-1 and TRBJ2-7; 7 positions match TRBD1. Trimming cost V 10 bases and J 1 base; bases outside gene matches: 7. CDR1 is MNHNS, CDR2 SASEGT, per germline. The CDR3 has 13 amino acids. CDR3 in DNA: TGTGCCACTATAGGGGACAGTTCCTACGAGCAGTACTTC. Amino acids: CATIGDSSYEQYF.

V is TRBV4-1 and J is TRBJ2-7; D remains unclear. Trimming took 4 bases from V and 0 from J, leaving 13 bases between them. The CDR3 is 15 residues long. In germline, CDR1 is MGHRA, CDR2 YSYEKL. The CDR3 region is CASSPYPSSSYEQYF. In DNA form, the CDR3 reads TGCGCCAGCAGCCCGTACCCGTCAAGCTCCTACGAGCAGTACTTC.

This sequence joins TRBV7-7 and TRBJ2-5; TRBD2 matches 14 bases. V gave up 6 bases and J gave up 5 bases; unmatched junction bases: 5. This CDR3 is 15 amino acids long. The germline V gene has CDR1 SSHAT and CDR2 FNYEAQ (reference sequence). In DNA, the CDR3 is TGTGCCAGCAGTTGGACTAGCGGGGGGCTGGAGACCCAGTACTTC. This gives the protein CASSWTSGGLETQYF.

The chain is built from TRBV2 and TRBJ1-5; D perhaps matches TRBD1 (5 bases). This CDR3 is 15 amino acids long. Per the germline V gene, CDR1 is SNHLY and CDR2 is FYNNEI. V shed 3 bases and J shed 4 bases, with 13 bases lying between them. CDR3 sequence reads: CASSEAGFPNQPQHF. DNA of the CDR3: TGTGCCAGCAGTGAGGCAGGGTTCCCTAATCAGCCCCAGCATTTT. The whole variable domain, filled in from reference TRBV2 and TRBJ1-5, reads EPEVTQTPSHQVTQMGQEVILRCVPISNHLYFYWYRQILGQKVEFLVSFYNNEISEKSEIFDDQFSVERPDGSNFTLKIRSTKLEDSAMYFCASSEAGFPNQPQHFGDGTRLSIL.

The chain joins TRBV6-5 to TRBJ2-1, with D unclear. This CDR3 spans 11 amino acids. V lost 11 bases and J lost 8, with 13 bases in between. CDR1 is MNHEY and CDR2 is SVGAGI in the germline V gene. CDR3: CASSDGDEQFF. DNA of the CDR3: TGTGCCTCTAGTGACGGCGATGAGCAGTTCTTC.

This sequence joins TRBV19 and TRBJ2-7, with 7 bases that match TRBD1. This CDR3 has 12 amino acids. Losses at the gene ends were 9 bases for V and 2 bases for J; bases not matched to a gene: 4. Per germline, CDR1 LNHDA and CDR2 SQIVND (reference sequence). The CDR3 sequence is CASGQGAYEQYF. CDR3 DNA: TGTGCCAGCGGTCAGGGGGCCTACGAGCAGTACTTC.

This chain joins TRBV7-9 and TRBJ2-5; 7 bases line up with TRBD1. Germline V gene data show CDR1 as SEHNR and CDR2 as FQNEAQ (reference sequence). The V and J ends lost 2 bases and 1 base, in that order; junction bases with no gene match: 13. This CDR3 comprises 18 residues. DNA of the CDR3: TGTGCCAGCAGCTTACTTACGTTTGAGAGACAGGGCCAAGAGACCCAGTACTTC. Amino acid sequence: CASSLLTFERQGQETQYF.

This clone was counted between two and nine times. The chain is built from TRBV4-1 and TRBJ1-5; TRBD1 matches at 9 bases. V gave up 4 bases and J gave up 6 bases; unmatched junction bases: 4. From germline, CDR1 is MGHRA and CDR2 YSYEKL. The CDR3 sequence is 14 residues long. The CDR3 sequence: CASSLDRGVQPQHF. In nucleotides, the CDR3 is TGCGCCAGCAGCCTTGACAGGGGGGTTCAGCCCCAGCATTTT.

The chain is built from TRBV27 and TRBJ1-1; D is unresolved. The CDR3 spans 14 residues. V was cut by 1 base and J by 0 bases, with 6 bases left in between. Germline V gene data show CDR1 as MNHEY and CDR2 as SMNVEV (reference sequence). Written as DNA, the CDR3 is TGTGCCAGCAGTTTATTGCCTATGAACACTGAAGCTTTCTTT. Translated: CASSLLPMNTEAFF.

The chain has TRBV5-1 and TRBJ2-7, with D hard to call. CDR3 length: 14 amino acids. Trimming pared 3 bases from V and 3 bases from J, leaving 13 bases between. CDR1 and CDR2 (germline): SGHRS, YFSETQ. The CDR3 region is CASSYYGPNYEQYF. The DNA for the CDR3 is TGCGCCAGCAGCTATTACGGACCGAACTACGAGCAGTACTTC.

This clone occurred once. The chain is built from TRBV25-1 and TRBJ2-7; D is tentatively TRBD1 or TRBD2 (5 bases each). The length of the CDR3 is 15 residues. Germline CDR1 reads MGHDK; CDR2 reads SYGVNS. Trimming removed 2 bases from V and 1 base from J, with 12 bases in between. The CDR3, as DNA: TGTGCCAGCAGTGAACGTGGGACGGATTCCTACGAGCAGTACTTC. It encodes CASSERGTDSYEQYF.

The V gene is TRBV10-1, the J gene TRBJ1-1, with D possibly being TRBD1 (5 bases). The V gene's germline CDR1 is WNHNN and CDR2 SYGVQD (reference sequence). Trimming took off 4 bases at V and 7 bases at J, with 7 bases between the two ends. The CDR3 sequence is 11 residues long. CDR3 DNA sequence: TGCGCCAGCAGTGCAGGGAGTGAAGCTTTCTTT. This translates into CASSAGSEAFF.

This chain uses TRBV5-8 with TRBJ2-2, with D uncertain. The germline gives CDR1 SGHTS, CDR2 YDEGEE. V was clipped by 7 bases and J by 6 bases, with 10 bases between them. The CDR3 is made up of 12 amino acids. The CDR3 loop is CASERDAGELFF. CDR3 nucleotide sequence: TGTGCCAGCGAGCGCGACGCCGGGGAGCTGTTTTTT.

The genes are TRBV5-1 and TRBJ2-3; 8 nucleotides agree with TRBD2. Germline CDR1 reads SGHRS; CDR2 reads YFSETQ. V was clipped by 0 bases and J by 3 bases; unmatched bases: 3. The CDR3 length is 15 residues. The CDR3, as DNA: TGCGCCAGCAGCTTGGGACTAGCGTCAACAGATACGCAGTATTTT. It encodes CASSLGLASTDTQYF. The full variable domain, completed using reference TRBV5-1 and TRBJ2-3, is KAGVTQTPRYLIKTRGQQVTLSCSPISGHRSVSWYQQTPGQGLQFLFEYFSETQRNKGNFPGRFSGRQFSNSRSEMNVSTLELGDSALYLCASSLGLASTDTQYFGPGTRLTVL.